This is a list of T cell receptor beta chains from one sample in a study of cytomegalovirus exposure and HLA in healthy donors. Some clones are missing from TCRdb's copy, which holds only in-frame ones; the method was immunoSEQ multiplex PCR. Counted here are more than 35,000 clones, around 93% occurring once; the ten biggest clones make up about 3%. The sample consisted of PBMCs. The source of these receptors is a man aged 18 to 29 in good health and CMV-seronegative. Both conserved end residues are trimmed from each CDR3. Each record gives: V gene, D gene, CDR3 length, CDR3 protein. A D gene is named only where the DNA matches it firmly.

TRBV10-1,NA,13,ASSRFSRNTGELF
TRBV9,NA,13,ASSVTYRQDYGYT
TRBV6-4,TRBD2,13,ASSPTSGGPDTQY
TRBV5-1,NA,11,ASSTGMNTEAF
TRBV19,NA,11,ASSWRGPEGYT
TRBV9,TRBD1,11,ASSVVGQGKAF
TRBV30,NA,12,AWSVNKPRNDQY
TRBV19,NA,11,ASSAPSDYEQY
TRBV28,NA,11,ASSLTGINEQF
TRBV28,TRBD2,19,ATFPGLAGAITRKNSYEQY
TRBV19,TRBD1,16,ASSIEGRSGTGLYEQY
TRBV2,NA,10,ASSRAGYEQY
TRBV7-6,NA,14,ASSPRNRANTGELF
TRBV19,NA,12,ASSITGSRNIQY
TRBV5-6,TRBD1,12,ASSFATGVNEQF
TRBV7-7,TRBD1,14,ASSFKPGQGAETQY
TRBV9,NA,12,ASSSPSGLNTIY
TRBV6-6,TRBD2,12,ASRTSGGAETQY
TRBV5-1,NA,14,ASTVLWGGMNTEAF
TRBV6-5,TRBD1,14,ASSYRPGQGGTEAF
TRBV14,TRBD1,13,ASSQEGQGAYEQY
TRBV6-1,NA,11,ASSEREIDTQY
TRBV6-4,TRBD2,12,ASSVAGGTDTQY
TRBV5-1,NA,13,ASSLSLPGDGGYT
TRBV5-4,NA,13,ASSSGGDHYYGYT
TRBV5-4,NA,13,ASSLLSDNPDTQY
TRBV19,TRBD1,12,ASSINRGSNEQY
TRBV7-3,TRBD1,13,ASSLEGARGTEAF
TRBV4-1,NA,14,ASSQASEGKDTEAF
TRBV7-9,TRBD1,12,ASSLGLQGETQY
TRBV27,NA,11,ASGTGGGEKLF
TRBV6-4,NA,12,ASSDSDKNTEAF
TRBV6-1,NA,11,ASSGLGGAGYT
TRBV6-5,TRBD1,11,ASSYTTGVGYT
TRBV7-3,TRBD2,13,ASSLASGAAYEQY
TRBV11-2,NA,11,ASSLGTNREQY
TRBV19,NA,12,ASSIGAAGYEQY
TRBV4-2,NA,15,ASSQEGDPFFDTEQF
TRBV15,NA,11,ATSRERNTEAF
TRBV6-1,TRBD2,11,ASSVSGPYEQY
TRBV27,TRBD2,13,ASSFSGRGYNEQF
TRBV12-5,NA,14,ASGLVPGAGTYGYT
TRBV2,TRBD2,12,ASGRLAVTDTQY
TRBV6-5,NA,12,ASSYRGGDTEAF
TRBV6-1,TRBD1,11,ASSETGGHGYT
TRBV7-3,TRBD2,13,ASSLGASGINEQF
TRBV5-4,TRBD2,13,ASSFSGLESNEQF